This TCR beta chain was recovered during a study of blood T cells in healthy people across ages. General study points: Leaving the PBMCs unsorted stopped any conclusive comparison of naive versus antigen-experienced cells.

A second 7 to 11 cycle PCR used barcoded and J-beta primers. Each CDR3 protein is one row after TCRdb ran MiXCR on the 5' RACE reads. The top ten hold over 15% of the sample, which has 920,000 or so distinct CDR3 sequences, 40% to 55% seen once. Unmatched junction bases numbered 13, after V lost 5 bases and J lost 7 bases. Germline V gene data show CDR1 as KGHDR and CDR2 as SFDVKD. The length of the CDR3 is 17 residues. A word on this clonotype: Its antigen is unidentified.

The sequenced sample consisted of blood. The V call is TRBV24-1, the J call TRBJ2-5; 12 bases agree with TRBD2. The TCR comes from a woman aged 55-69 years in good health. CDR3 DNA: TGTGCCACCAGTGTCTTAACTAGCGGGAGGATCACGGGGACCCAGTACTTC. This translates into CATSVLTSGRITGTQYF.